The rows below give T cell receptor beta chains drawn from one sample of a study of long-term antiretroviral therapy in people with HIV. Some clones are missing from TCRdb's copy, which holds only in-frame ones; the method was immunoSEQ multiplex PCR. The table includes around 22,000 clones, around 86% detected once. The sample here was unsorted PBMCs, taken 1.8 years before starting antiretroviral therapy. The origin of the receptors is a woman in her thirties with HIV. The CDR3 runs from the conserved cysteine through the conserved F or W. The D gene is left open where the match is weak. Clone size appears in some rows only: once, few, many, or a class for an expanded clone.

. | TRBJ1-3 | . | TRBV19 | TGTGCCAGTAGTATCGGGTCTCCAGGGTCTGGAAACACCATATATTTT | CASSIGSPGSGNTIYF
TRBD1 | TRBJ1-6 | few | TRBV9 | TGTGCCAGCAGCGTGGCGACAGGGGGCGTTGGCTCACCCCTCCACTTT | CASSVATGGVGSPLHF
. | TRBJ1-6 | . | TRBV11-2 | TGTGCCAGCAGCTCACAGGGAGGAAATTCACCCCTCCACTTT | CASSSQGGNSPLHF
. | TRBJ2-3 | . | TRBV6-1 | TGTGCCAGCAGTGGGTTGACAGATACGCAGTATTTT | CASSGLTDTQYF
. | TRBJ2-1 | . | TRBV7-6 | TGTGCCAGCAGCTTAGTCGGCTCCAGTGAGCAGTTCTTC | CASSLVGSSEQFF
. | TRBJ2-5 | once | TRBV4-1 | TGCGCCAGCAGCCAAGCTGGGCAGTCATTCGAGACCCAGTACTTC | CASSQAGQSFETQYF
. | TRBJ1-1 | . | TRBV9 | TGTGCCAGCAGCAAGACAGTATACACTGAAGCTTTCTTT | CASSKTVYTEAFF
. | TRBJ1-2 | . | TRBV5-4 | TGTGCCAGCAGCTTCCAGGGGAACTATGGCTACACCTTC | CASSFQGNYGYTF
TRBD2 | TRBJ2-3 | . | TRBV5-6 | TGTGCCAGCAGCCTCCAAACGGGAGCGGGGGGGACAGATACGCAGTATTTT | CASSLQTGAGGTDTQYF
. | TRBJ1-1 | medium-sized | TRBV28 | TGTGCCAGCAGTTTAATGGGGGCCACCACTGAAGCTTTCTTT | CASSLMGATTEAFF
. | TRBJ2-7 | . | TRBV29-1 | TGCAGCGGGTACCAGGACGGGAGCTCCTACGAGCAGTACTTC | CSGYQDGSSYEQYF
. | TRBJ1-1 | . | TRBV10-3 | TGTGCCATCAATCGAGGTGGGGATTTGAACACTGAAGCTTTCTTT | CAINRGGDLNTEAFF
TRBD1 | TRBJ1-1 | once | TRBV6-1 | TGTGCCAGCAGTGAATTCCCCTTTTCACAGGGGGCTGGGACTGAAGCTTTCTTT | CASSEFPFSQGAGTEAFF
. | TRBJ2-7 | . | TRBV7-2 | TGTGCCAGCCAACAGGGTACCCACTACGAGCAGTACTTC | CASQQGTHYEQYF
. | TRBJ1-5 | . | TRBV19 | TGTGCCAGTAGTCTAACCGACAGCTTTAATCAGCCCCAGCATTTT | CASSLTDSFNQPQHF
. | TRBJ2-1 | . | TRBV10-2 | TGCGCCAGCGCCACCCAGCGGGTTAGTGGTGAGCAGTTCTTC | CASATQRVSGEQFF
TRBD2 | TRBJ2-3 | . | TRBV18 | TGTGCCAGCTCACCACCGGATTCTCTGATAGCGGGTGTAGGGACGCAGTATTTT | CASSPPDSLIAGVGTQYF
. | TRBJ1-2 | . | TRBV27 | TGTGCCAGCAGTTTATCCCGGGGAGGTGGCTACACCTTC | CASSLSRGGGYTF
. | TRBJ1-2 | once | TRBV7-3 | TGTGCCAGCAGCCCCGACACCCGGAAGGGCTACACCTTC | CASSPDTRKGYTF
. | TRBJ2-7 | . | TRBV27 | TGTGCCAGCAGTTTTGGGGGCAGAGACGCATACTACGAGCAGTACTTC | CASSFGGRDAYYEQYF
. | TRBJ2-5 | . | TRBV2 | TGTGCCAGCAGCCCACTGGGACTCCGGGGTGAGACCCAGTACTTC | CASSPLGLRGETQYF
TRBD1 | TRBJ2-1 | . | TRBV7-3 | TGTGCCAGCAGTTTAGCCGGGACAGGGCTCGCCAATGAGCAGTTCTTC | CASSLAGTGLANEQFF
. | TRBJ2-7 | few | TRBV5-1 | TGCGCCAGCAGCTCAGAGACGGGAATAGCCTACGAGCAGTACTTC | CASSSETGIAYEQYF
TRBD2 | TRBJ2-3 | . | TRBV5-1 | TGCGCCAGCAGCTTGGCGGGGGGGACAGATACGCAGTATTTT | CASSLAGGTDTQYF
. | TRBJ2-3 | once | TRBV10-2 | TGCGCCACAATTAGAGGCACAGATACGCAGTATTTT | CATIRGTDTQYF
. | TRBJ2-3 | . | TRBV7-9 | TGTGCCAGCAGCTCAAGCACCACAGATACGCAGTATTTT | CASSSSTTDTQYF
TRBD1 | TRBJ2-5 | . | TRBV6-5 | TGTGCCAGCAGCCGGACAGGGCGAGAGACCCAGTACTTC | CASSRTGRETQYF
. | TRBJ2-3 | . | TRBV27 | TGTGCCAGCAGTTTATCAGGGTTTGCAGATACGCAGTATTTT | CASSLSGFADTQYF
TRBD2 | TRBJ2-1 | . | TRBV19 | TGTGCCAGTAGATGGCTAGCGGGGGTTAATGAGCAGTTCTTC | CASRWLAGVNEQFF
. | TRBJ1-2 | . | TRBV2 | TGTGCCAGCAGGCTCCGGGCCCCTGGGGGCTACACCTTC | CASRLRAPGGYTF
TRBD1 | TRBJ1-5 | . | TRBV6-6 | TGTGCCAGCAGCGGCGGACAGGGAAGCAATCAGCCCCAGCATTTT | CASSGGQGSNQPQHF
TRBD1 | TRBJ1-6 | few | TRBV6-5 | TGTGCCAGCAGGACGACAGGGATTTCGAATTCACCCCTCCACTTT | CASRTTGISNSPLHF
TRBD1 | TRBJ1-2 | . | TRBV5-1 | TGCGCCAGCAGCTACATCTTGACAGGGGTTGGCTACACCTTC | CASSYILTGVGYTF
TRBD1 | TRBJ1-1 | . | TRBV5-8 | TGTGCCAGCAGCCCTCAGGGGGGGAACACTGAAGCTTTCTTT | CASSPQGGNTEAFF
. | TRBJ1-4 | . | TRBV2 | TGTGCCAGCAGTTCTGACGGTCCCGAAAAACTGTTTTTT | CASSSDGPEKLFF
. | TRBJ1-5 | once | TRBV7-6 | TGTGCCAGCAGCTTATCAGGAAATTACAATCAGCCCCAGCATTTT | CASSLSGNYNQPQHF
. | TRBJ2-3 | . | TRBV11-2 | TGTGCCAGCAGCCGGGACGAAGTGGCAGATACGCAGTATTTT | CASSRDEVADTQYF
. | TRBJ1-1 | . | TRBV6-1 | TGTGCCAGTAGACCGACGGCTTGGGGCACTGAAGCTTTCTTT | CASRPTAWGTEAFF
TRBD2 | TRBJ2-7 | . | TRBV4-1 | TGCGCCAGCAGCTCGACTAGCGGGTACGAGCAGTACTTC | CASSSTSGYEQYF
. | TRBJ1-1 | . | TRBV6-1 | TGTGCCAGCAGTGAAGAGGGATCTATAAGGATGAACACTGAAGCTTTCTTT | CASSEEGSIRMNTEAFF
TRBD2 | TRBJ2-3 | . | TRBV6-5 | TGTGCCAGCAGTGGAGGGGACTACCTTACAGATACGCAGTATTTT | CASSGGDYLTDTQYF
TRBD1 | TRBJ1-2 | . | TRBV5-1 | TGCGCCAGCAGCTTGGCCGGGACAGGGGTCGGCTACACCTTC | CASSLAGTGVGYTF
. | TRBJ2-7 | few | TRBV30 | TGTGCCTGGACCACGGAGGTTCTAAGCTCCTACGAGCAGTACTTC | CAWTTEVLSSYEQYF
. | TRBJ2-5 | . | TRBV19 | TGTGCCAGTAGTATGGGGGCCCAAGAGACCCAGTACTTC | CASSMGAQETQYF
. | TRBJ1-2 | . | TRBV14 | TGTGCCAGCAGCCCCCTTGGTTGGAATAACTATGGCTACACCTTC | CASSPLGWNNYGYTF
. | TRBJ2-3 | . | TRBV27 | TGTGCCAGCAGTTTAACCCAATCGGGGCTCAGCGATACGCAGTATTTT | CASSLTQSGLSDTQYF
. | TRBJ1-3 | . | TRBV14 | TGTGCCAGCAGTTGGAAGGCGGGAAACACCATATATTTT | CASSWKAGNTIYF
. | TRBJ2-3 | . | TRBV2 | TGTGCCAGCTCTGGGAGCACAGATACGCAGTATTTT | CASSGSTDTQYF
TRBD1 | TRBJ2-2 | . | TRBV27 | TGTGCCAGCAGTTGGACAGGAGGAAACACCGGGGAGCTGTTTTTT | CASSWTGGNTGELFF
TRBD2 | TRBJ2-3 | . | TRBV9 | TGTGCCAGCAGCATCCGGACTAGCGGGGGTTCAGATACGCAGTATTTT | CASSIRTSGGSDTQYF
. | TRBJ2-5 | . | TRBV2 | TGTGCCAGCAGTGATCGACGGGGGCAAGAGACCCAGTACTTC | CASSDRRGQETQYF
TRBD1 | TRBJ1-2 | . | TRBV28 | TGTGCCAGCAGTCTAAACAGGGGGCTGGACTATGGCTACACCTTC | CASSLNRGLDYGYTF
. | TRBJ1-1 | . | TRBV10-2 | TGCGCCAGCACAATTGGAGAGCAAGCTTTCTTT | CASTIGEQAFF
. | TRBJ1-2 | . | TRBV2 | TGTGCCAGCAGTCCCTACTCGGGGCTTCGAGGCTACACCTTC | CASSPYSGLRGYTF